This T cell receptor beta chain was captured in a study of cytotoxic CD8 clonotypes in ibrutinib-treated CLL. This clone was seen a handful of times. V gave up 3 bases and J gave up 3 bases, with 21 bases separating them. The CDR3 loop spans 17 amino acids. Per the germline V gene, CDR1 is MDHEN and CDR2 is SYDVKM. Sequenced by immunoSEQ multiplex PCR; TCRdb stores in-frame clones only, minus some. The repertoire holds fewer than 400,000 clones, with over 60% as singletons. This receptor was taken from a human donor with chronic lymphocytic leukemia. Specimen: PBMCs, collected after 36 months of ibrutinib treatment. The chain combines TRBV28 with TRBJ2-7, with D perhaps TRBD1 or TRBD2 (5 bases each). The CDR3 spells CASSLGPGPHPLYEQYF. The CDR3 DNA sequence: TGTGCCAGCAGTTTGGGGCCGGGACCCCACCCCCTCTACGAGCAGTACTTC.